This passage covers 23 T cell receptor beta chains from one sample sequenced in a study of T cells of healthy individuals listed by TCRdb under 2018. Library prep was done by 5' RACE. The sample was run on an Illumina MiSeq. TCRdb reran the public reads through fastp at Q25 and MiXCR, keeping productive beta chains. Rows matching on CDR3 protein sequence are summarized as one entry with the most common DNA and genes. This sample lists about 41,000 distinct CDR3 sequences; 4% to 5.5% were detected once. About 10% of the sample comes from the top ten. The receptors derive from a human donor in good health.

The V and J genes are TRBV15 and TRBJ1-1; D gene ambiguous. V dropped 0 bases and J dropped 1 base, with 12 bases sitting between them. Per germline, CDR1 LNHNV and CDR2 YYDKDF (reference sequence). The CDR3 length is 16 residues. CDR3 nucleotides: TGTGCCACCAGCAGAGACTATGGCCCCCCGAACACTGAAGCTTTCTTT. Protein sequence: CATSRDYGPPNTEAFF.

This clonotype was counted a few times. The chain couples TRBV7-9 to TRBJ1-2; 7 bases fit TRBD1. After removal of 5 bases from V and 0 bases from J, the junction contained 12 bases not matched to a gene. CDR3 length equals 17 residues. The germline V gene encodes CDR1 SEHNR and CDR2 FQNEAQ (reference sequence). CDR3 residues: CASSNTSPTGSNYGYTF. The CDR3 region has the DNA TGTGCCAGCAGCAACACCTCTCCGACAGGGTCTAACTATGGCTACACCTTC.

This clonotype has at least ten counts. This rearrangement joins TRBV29-1 to TRBJ2-6; a possible D gene is TRBD1 (5 bases). The V end lost 7 bases, the J end lost 0 bases, and 13 bases lay between the germline ends. Germline lookup yields CDR1 SQVTM and CDR2 ANQGSEA. The CDR3 totals 15 residues. CDR3 coding DNA: TGCAGCGCCGGAACAGGTCGCTCTGGGGCCAACGTCCTGACTTTC. The encoded protein is CSAGTGRSGANVLTF.

This clonotype was seen a few times. The chain combines TRBV4-2 with TRBJ2-3; tentatively, D is TRBD1 (6 bases). Germline V lookup: CDR1 LGHNA, CDR2 YNFKEQ. V gave up 0 bases and J gave up 0 bases, with 16 bases separating them. CDR3 length: 18 residues. CDR3 region: CASSQDLGGGRSTDTQYF. The CDR3 coding sequence is TGTGCCAGCAGCCAAGATTTAGGTGGGGGCCGTAGCACAGATACGCAGTATTTT.

This clonotype was seen ten or more times. The rearrangement uses TRBV6-1 and TRBJ1-2; 7 bases are a match to TRBD1. Germline CDR1 MNHNS, CDR2 SASEGT. The length of the CDR3 is 16 residues. Losses at the gene ends were 3 bases for V and 2 bases for J; bases not matched to a gene: 9. In DNA form, the CDR3 reads TGTGCCAGCAGTGACATATCGACAGGGCCCAACTATGGCTACACCTTC. Translated: CASSDISTGPNYGYTF.

This clonotype has at least ten counts. The chain employs TRBV29-1 and TRBJ2-7; TRBD2 matches at 14 bases. CDR3 length: 17 amino acids. Germline V gene sequence: CDR1 SQVTM, CDR2 ANQGSEA. The trim removed 6 bases at V and 0 bases at J, leaving 10 bases unmatched. This CDR3 is CSVVGLAGGPSSYEQYF. In nucleotides, the CDR3 is TGCAGCGTGGTTGGACTAGCGGGGGGCCCTAGCTCCTACGAGCAGTACTTC.

This clonotype was recorded at least ten times. The rearrangement links TRBV6-5 to TRBJ2-1; 11 positions agree with TRBD2. The CDR3 loop spans 13 amino acids. V gave up 5 bases and J gave up 9 bases; unmatched junction bases: 3. Germline assignment: CDR1 MNHEY and CDR2 SVGAGI. The CDR3 sequence: CASSRSGGVEQFF. For the CDR3, the DNA is TGTGCCAGCAGTCGTAGCGGGGGGGTTGAGCAGTTCTTC.

In this sample, this clonotype turned up a few times. This chain links TRBV15 with TRBJ1-1; D unresolved. The CDR3 covers 12 residues. V dropped 7 bases and J dropped 0 bases, with 6 bases sitting between them. The germline V gene encodes CDR1 LNHNV and CDR2 YYDKDF (reference sequence). For the CDR3, the DNA is TGTGCCACCAAGGCGTTGAACACTGAAGCTTTCTTT. It yields the protein CATKALNTEAFF.

This clonotype was detected many times. J is TRBJ1-2 and V is TRBV25-1; D unclear. Germline assignment: CDR1 MGHDK and CDR2 SYGVNS. V shed 6 bases and J shed 7 bases, with 9 bases lying between them. The CDR3 runs to 11 residues. The CDR3 loop reads CASREAGGYTF. As DNA, the CDR3 is TGTGCCAGCAGAGAGGCCGGTGGCTACACCTTC.

This clonotype was recorded at least ten times. The chain recombines TRBV7-9 with TRBJ2-7; 9 bases map to TRBD1. CDR1 and CDR2 (germline): SEHNR, FQNEAQ (reference sequence). V gave up 4 bases and J gave up 0 bases; unmatched junction bases: 7. The CDR3 spans 16 residues. The CDR3 loop is CASSSRGQGGSYEQYF. For the CDR3, the DNA is TGTGCCAGCAGCTCCCGGGGACAGGGTGGCTCCTACGAGCAGTACTTC. The full variable domain, in which reference TRBV7-9 and TRBJ2-7 provide the parts outside the CDR3, is DTGVSQNPRHKITKRGQNVTFRCDPISEHNRLYWYRQTLGQGPEFLTYFQNEAQLEKSRLLSDRFSAERPKGSFSTLEIQRTEQGDSAMYLCASSSRGQGGSYEQYFGPGTRLTVT.

A note on this clonotype: A much larger clonotype is one base distant, so this may be a read error. The chain links TRBV29-1 to TRBJ2-3; D possibly matches TRBD1 or TRBD2 (6 bases each). The CDR3 is made up of 16 amino acids. V was cut by 4 bases and J by 1 base, with 18 bases left in between. CDR1 and CDR2 from the germline V gene are SQVTM and ANQGSEA. CDR3 DNA sequence: TGCAGCGTTGTGCCACCCGGGGGCGGTCGCACAGATACGCAGTATTTT. Protein: CSVVPPGGGRTDTQYF.

This clonotype was seen only a few times. V usage is TRBV6-5 and J usage is TRBJ1-5; D not resolved. V was clipped by 4 bases and J by 6 bases, with 13 bases between them. The CDR3 totals 14 residues. Germline V gene sequence: CDR1 MNHEY, CDR2 SVGAGI. CDR3 loop: CASSLLGMGQPQHF. CDR3 DNA: TGTGCCAGCAGTTTACTAGGGATGGGTCAGCCCCAGCATTTT.

This clonotype was picked up many times. V and J are TRBV29-1 and TRBJ2-3; D possibly corresponds to TRBD2 (5 bases). Germline loops: CDR1 SQVTM, CDR2 ANQGSEA. The CDR3 covers 13 residues. V shed 4 bases and J shed 1 base, with 9 bases lying between them. This chain's CDR3 is CSVAPGGTDTQYF. The CDR3 DNA reads TGCAGCGTTGCTCCCGGGGGCACAGATACGCAGTATTTT.

This clonotype appeared a few times. V gene TRBV6-7 combines with J gene TRBJ2-6; D is unclear. TRBV6-7 is assigned to the ORF class and has an uncertain function. Trimming cost V 11 bases and J 2 bases, with 13 bases left between them. CDR3 length: 14 residues. The chain's CDR3 is CAHNRITGANVLTF. The DNA for the CDR3 is TGTGCCCATAATCGGATCACTGGGGCCAACGTCCTGACTTTC.

The V gene is TRBV24-1, the J gene TRBJ1-1, with D possibly matching TRBD1 (6 bases). V lost 9 bases to trimming and J lost 0 bases, with 10 bases between them. CDR3 size: 13 residues. Germline V gene lookup returns CDR1 KGHDR and CDR2 SFDVKD. Written as DNA, the CDR3 is TGTGCCACCTGGACAGCCTTGAACACTGAAGCTTTCTTT. Translating it yields CATWTALNTEAFF.

This clonotype was detected ten times or more. This sequence joins TRBV5-8 and TRBJ2-5; TRBD1 might be the D (7 bases). Germline loops: CDR1 SGHTS, CDR2 YDEGEE. Between the trimmed V and J ends, which lost 0 bases and 3 bases, there was a span of 15 bases. The CDR3 covers 16 residues. DNA for the CDR3: TGTGCCAGCAGCTTGGACAGGGGCGGAGGGGAAGAGACCCAGTACTTC. This translates into CASSLDRGGGEETQYF.

This clonotype has a single count. The V gene is TRBV7-6, the J gene TRBJ2-5; 9 bases are shared with TRBD1. Germline CDR1 is SGHVS and CDR2 is FNYEAQ. The CDR3 runs to 14 residues. The trim removed 11 bases at V and 5 bases at J, leaving 12 bases unmatched. The CDR3 here is CAGTPGTGIETQYF. The CDR3 DNA is TGTGCCGGCACCCCCGGGACAGGGATCGAGACCCAGTACTTC. The whole variable domain, remainder taken from reference TRBV7-6 and TRBJ2-5, is GAGVSQSPRYKVTKRGQDVALRCDPISGHVSLYWYRQALGQGPEFLTYFNYEAQQDKSGLPNDRFSAERPEGSISTLTIQRTEQRDSAMYRCAGTPGTGIETQYFGPGTRLLVL.

In this sample, this clonotype turned up many times. The chain uses TRBV7-2 and TRBJ1-5; D is undetermined. Trimming shortened V by 5 bases and J by 1 base, and 15 bases separated the two germline ends. The CDR3 is made up of 16 amino acids. Germline V gene sequence: CDR1 SGHTA, CDR2 FQGNSA. DNA for the CDR3: TGTGCCAGCAGCAGAACCGGACGGATCAGCAATCAGCCCCAGCATTTT. Protein: CASSRTGRISNQPQHF.

This clonotype was observed at least ten times. The gene calls are TRBV14 and TRBJ2-3; 12 nucleotides line up with TRBD2. The J segment lost 10 bases and the V segment lost 4 bases, leaving 6 bases of the junction unmatched. Germline assignment: CDR1 SGHDN and CDR2 FVKESK. This CDR3 contains 14 residues. Written as DNA, the CDR3 is TGTGCCAGCAGCCCTGGACTAGCGGGGACCCCGCAGTATTTT. This encodes CASSPGLAGTPQYF.

V usage is TRBV3-1 and J usage is TRBJ2-5; D remains unclear. CDR1 and CDR2 (germline): LGHDT, YNNKEL (reference sequence). CDR3 size: 13 residues. V lost 0 bases to trimming and J lost 9 bases, with 11 bases between them. The CDR3 bases are TGTGCCAGCAGCCAAGATAGGGCTTGGGCCCAGTACTTC. Amino acid sequence: CASSQDRAWAQYF.

There are many counts of this clonotype. The V and J genes are TRBV18 and TRBJ2-3, with D perhaps TRBD2 (6 bases). Trimming cost V 6 bases and J 5 bases, with 18 bases left between them. Per germline, CDR1 KGHSH and CDR2 LQKENI. CDR3 size: 15 residues. CDR3 coding DNA: TGTGCCAGCTCGGCCGTGGCCCCAGCGGGAGATACGCAGTATTTT. It translates to CASSAVAPAGDTQYF. Complete variable domain (other parts from reference TRBV18 and TRBJ2-3): NAGVMQNPRHLVRRRGQEARLRCSPMKGHSHVYWYRQLPEEGLKFMVYLQKENIIDESGMPKERFSAEFPKEGPSILRIQQVVRGDSAAYFCASSAVAPAGDTQYFGPGTRLTVL.

This clonotype was observed many times. The chain combines TRBV19 with TRBJ1-2, with D possibly TRBD1 on 6 matching bases. The CDR3 consists of 15 residues. CDR1 and CDR2 (germline): LNHDA, SQIVND (reference sequence). The ends were cut back, 4 bases at V and 5 bases at J, with 17 bases in the middle. DNA of the CDR3: TGTGCCAGTAGTACTTCCGGGACAAATCGATATGGCTACACCTTC. Translation gives CASSTSGTNRYGYTF.

This clonotype was recorded at least ten times. The chain couples TRBV15 to TRBJ2-1; the D call may be TRBD1 or TRBD2 (5 bases each). CDR1 and CDR2 (germline): LNHNV, YYDKDF (reference sequence). V was clipped by 3 bases and J by 0 bases, with 9 bases between them. The CDR3 covers 15 residues. The CDR3 loop is CATSSPGSSYNEQFF. CDR3 nucleotides: TGTGCCACCAGCAGCCCAGGGAGCTCCTACAATGAGCAGTTCTTC.